A single sample gave rise to the 17 T cell receptor delta chains below, sequenced in a study of gamma-delta T cells after stem cell transplantation. TCRdb re-called the RT-PCR reads through CATT. The table lists over 2,000 delta-chain clones, 1.5% to 2% of them singletons, with less than 45% in the top ten. Sequenced sample: gamma-delta T cells. The receptors originated from a human donor. It is not recorded whose cells these are; they may come from a transplant donor.

This clone is medium-sized within its sample. This clone may be a read error of a much larger clone one base away. This chain uses TRDV1 with TRDJ1, with 7 bases matching TRDD3. Germline lookup yields CDR1 TSWWSYY and CDR2 QGS. J was trimmed by 7 bases and V by 2 bases; bases with no gene match: 28. CDR3 size: 21 residues. CDR3: CALGEASLLLTYWGPPGKLIF. CDR3 nucleotides: TGTGCTCTTGGGGAAGCCTCCCTCCTGCTGACTTACTGGGGCCCTCCGGGTAAACTCATCTTT.

As for this clone: For this DNA, TCRdb reports the protein of a much larger clone, which diverges at residue 10, most likely from a read error; the protein presented here is translated directly from the DNA. The chain combines TRDV2 with TRDJ3; D call uncertain. This CDR3 spans 18 amino acids. From germline, CDR1 is GEAIGNYY and CDR2 EKD. Deletions cut 0 bases from V and 2 bases from J, with 13 bases between. The CDR3 nucleotides are TGTGCCTGTGACACCGTGGATTCCGACCCCTGGGACACCCGACAGATGTTTTTC. As protein: CACDTVDSDPWDTRQMFF.

The rearrangement uses TRDV2 and TRDJ1, with D possibly TRDD2 on 8 matching bases. Germline-derived CDR1 and CDR2 are GEAIGNYY and EKD. The CDR3 sequence is 20 residues long. The ends were cut back, 0 bases at V and 6 bases at J, with 31 bases in the middle. The CDR3 protein is CACDTVGLPTTFGGDYKLIF. The CDR3 DNA follows: TGTGCCTGTGACACCGTGGGTCTTCCTACTACCTTTGGGGGAGACTATAAACTCATCTTT.

In its sample, this clone was seen a few times. TCRdb pairs this DNA with a much larger clone's protein that differs at residue 4, likely a read error; the protein shown was translated from the DNA. This sequence joins TRDV2 and TRDJ1, with 13 nucleotides matching TRDD3. Germline V gives CDR1 GEAIGNYY, CDR2 EKD. J gave up 0 bases and V 5 bases, and 11 bases lay outside the gene matches. This CDR3 spans 18 amino acids. CDR3: CACAHVLGDTRNTDKLIF. For the CDR3, the DNA is TGTGCCTGTGCCCACGTACTGGGGGATACGCGTAACACCGATAAACTCATCTTT.

Only a few counts were recorded for this clone. The TCRdb protein, from a much larger clone, departs from this DNA's translation at residue 12, likely by read error; the protein shown derives from the DNA. V usage is TRDV1 and J usage is TRDJ1; the D gene is possibly TRDD3 (5 bases). The CDR3 extends over 14 amino acids. In germline, CDR1 is TSWWSYY, CDR2 QGS. The CDR3 bases are TGTGCTCTTGGGGAACTAGATGGGGTGCATAAACCCATCTTT. Translation gives CALGELDGVHKPIF.

This clone rates as large. At the DNA level, this CDR3 is encoded by other sequences in the same sample as well. V is TRDV2 and J is TRDJ1; 12 bases are shared with TRDD3. CDR1 and CDR2 from the germline V gene are GEAIGNYY and EKD. Trimming took 3 bases from V and 6 from J; bases not matched to a gene: 10. The CDR3 spans 16 residues. CDR3 coding DNA: TGTGCCTGTGACCCAATACTGGGGGATACCCCGAATAAACTCATCTTT. It specifies CACDPILGDTPNKLIF.

V gene TRDV2 combines with J gene TRDJ1; 7 bases align to TRDD3. Per germline, CDR1 GEAIGNYY and CDR2 EKD. This CDR3 contains 15 residues. The trim removed 0 bases at V and 2 bases at J, leaving 5 bases unmatched. The CDR3 DNA reads TGTGCCTGTGACACCTTGGGGGACTATACCGATAAACTCATCTTT. Protein product: CACDTLGDYTDKLIF.

Sample share makes this clone medium-sized. A far larger clone is one base from this, pointing to a likely read error. V is TRDV3 and J is TRDJ1; D is possibly TRDD2 (5 bases). This CDR3 has 15 amino acids. V lost 2 bases, J lost 3 bases, and 19 bases lay in between. Germline V CDR1 and CDR2: TVYSNPD, GDNSRS (reference sequence). The CDR3 DNA reads TGTGCCTTTGAGACCCCTACATCCCACGCCGATAAACTCATCTTT. Protein: CAFETPTSHADKLIF.

J is TRDJ3 and V is TRDV2; 13 bases fit TRDD3. Germline V gene lookup returns CDR1 GEAIGNYY and CDR2 EKD. The CDR3 loop spans 21 amino acids. J lost 0 bases, V lost 3 bases, and 10 bases had no gene match. CDR3 sequence reads: CACDPILGDTPASWDTRQMFF. The DNA of the CDR3 is TGTGCCTGTGACCCGATACTGGGGGATACGCCCGCCTCCTGGGACACCCGACAGATGTTTTTC.

This clone was detected a few times. A far larger clone is one nucleotide away, so this likely arose from a read error. The sample contains more than one DNA sequence encoding this CDR3. The chain is built from TRDV1 and TRDJ1; D is possibly TRDD2 or TRDD3 (7 bases each). CDR1 TSWWSYY and CDR2 QGS come from the germline V gene. V lost 6 bases and J 7 bases, leaving 39 bases between the germline ends. The CDR3 has 21 residues. DNA of the CDR3: TGTGCTCTTGGAGAAGCCTCCTTCCTGCTGACTTACTGGGGCCCTCCGGGTAAACTCATCTTT. This codes for CALGEASFLLTYWGPPGKLIF.

This clone is categorized as large. The sample contains more than one DNA sequence encoding this CDR3. This chain connects TRDV2 to TRDJ1, with 8 positions matching TRDD3. The germline gives CDR1 GEAIGNYY, CDR2 EKD. V gave up 3 bases and J gave up 2 bases; unmatched junction bases: 7. The CDR3 extends over 15 amino acids. CDR3 DNA: TGTGCCTGTGACGAGGTGGGGGATCGGACCGATAAACTCATCTTT. This sequence encodes CACDEVGDRTDKLIF.

This clone was observed a few times. This DNA's translation differs at residue 3 from TCRdb's protein, which comes from a much larger clone; a read error is likely, and the protein shown is translated from the DNA. V usage is TRDV2 and J usage is TRDJ1; possibly TRDD2 for D (5 bases). Germline V gene data show CDR1 as GEAIGNYY and CDR2 as EKD. CDR3 size: 16 residues. In DNA, the CDR3 is TGTGCCCGTGACACCCTACAGACCAGTACGGGGCCTAAACTCATCTTT. It is translated as CARDTLQTSTGPKLIF.

Only a few counts were recorded for this clone. A far larger clone differs by one base, so this is likely a read error. The same CDR3 arises from other DNA sequences in this sample as well. The rearrangement uses TRDV2 and TRDJ1; TRDD3 matches at 12 bases. Germline CDR1 and CDR2: GEAIGNYY and EKD. V trimming: 3 bases; J trimming: 12 bases; junction bases outside the gene matches: 7. CDR3 length: 13 residues. The CDR3 reads CACDSILGDTVIF. DNA for the CDR3: TGTGCCTGTGACTCAATACTGGGGGATACTGTCATCTTT.

This clone was seen more than once but under ten times. The junction departs from germline at one end; a sequencing error may be responsible. The rearrangement links TRDV3 to TRDJ1; D might be TRDD3 (6 bases). The CDR3 spans 15 residues. The V gene's germline CDR1 is TVYSNPD and CDR2 GDNSRS (reference sequence). CDR3 sequence reads: CAFSQRGDLADKLTF. CDR3 nucleotides: TGTGCCTTTTCCCAACGGGGGGACCTCGCCGATAAACTCACCTTT.

A remark on this clone: The TCRdb protein comes from a much larger clone and disagrees with this DNA's translation at residue 9, likely due to a read error; the protein given here is derived from the DNA. The V call is TRDV2, the J call TRDJ1; 10 bases align to TRDD3. With 6 bases clipped from V and 0 bases from J, the junction kept 15 bases outside the gene matches. Germline V gene sequence: CDR1 GEAIGNYY, CDR2 EKD. This CDR3 contains 18 residues. The DNA for the CDR3 is TGTGCCTGTTCTCAACTGGGGGATGCGGTGGGGTACACCGATAAACTCATCTTT. Translation: CACSQLGDAVGYTDKLIF.

A few counts support this clone. A junction end diverges from the germline sequence, so it may reflect a read error. The sample carries other DNA sequences with the same CDR3. The CDR3 loop is CACDPLFTGGSPQYTDKLIF. The CDR3 region has the DNA TGCGCCTGTGACCCCCTGTTTACTGGGGGATCGCCCCAGTACACCGATAAACTCATCTTT. The V and J genes are TRDV2 and TRDJ1, with 10 bases lining up with TRDD3. The germline V gene has CDR1 GEAIGNYY and CDR2 EKD. This CDR3 region has 20 residues.

By share, this clone ranks as medium-sized. This probably arose from a read error, given a far larger clone one base away. Other DNA sequences of this sample code for an identical CDR3. The rearrangement uses TRDV2 and TRDJ3, with TRDD3 matching 7 bases. The junction had 26 bases not matched to a gene; V was cut back by 0 bases and J by 1 base. From germline, CDR1 is GEAIGNYY and CDR2 EKD. The CDR3 is 25 residues long. The CDR3 reads CACDTVSGWGTPLRLSSWDTRQMFF. The CDR3 coding sequence is TGTGCCTGTGACACCGTGAGTGGGTGGGGGACCCCGCTTCGTTTATCGTCCTGGGACACCCGACAGATGTTTTTC.